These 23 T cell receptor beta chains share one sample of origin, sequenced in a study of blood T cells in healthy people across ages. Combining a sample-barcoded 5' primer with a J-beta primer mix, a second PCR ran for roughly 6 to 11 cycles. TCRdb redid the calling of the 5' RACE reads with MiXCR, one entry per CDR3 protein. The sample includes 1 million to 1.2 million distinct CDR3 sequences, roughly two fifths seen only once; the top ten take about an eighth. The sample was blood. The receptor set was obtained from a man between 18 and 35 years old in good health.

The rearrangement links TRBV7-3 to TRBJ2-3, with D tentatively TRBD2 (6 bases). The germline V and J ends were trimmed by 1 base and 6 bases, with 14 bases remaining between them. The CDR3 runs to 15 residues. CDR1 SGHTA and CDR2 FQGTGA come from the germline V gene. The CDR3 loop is CASSLMWGSGDTQYF. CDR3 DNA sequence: TGTGCCAGCAGCTTAATGTGGGGGAGCGGGGATACGCAGTATTTT.

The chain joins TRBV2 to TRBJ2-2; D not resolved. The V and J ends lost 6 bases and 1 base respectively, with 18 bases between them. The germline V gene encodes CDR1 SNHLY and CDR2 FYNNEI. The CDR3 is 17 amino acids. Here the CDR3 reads CASSLRMSQMNTGELFF. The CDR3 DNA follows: TGTGCCAGCAGCCTGCGTATGAGTCAAATGAACACCGGGGAGCTGTTTTTT. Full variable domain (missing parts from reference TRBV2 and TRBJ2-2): EPEVTQTPSHQVTQMGQEVILRCVPISNHLYFYWYRQILGQKVEFLVSFYNNEISEKSEIFDDQFSVERPDGSNFTLKIRSTKLEDSAMYFCASSLRMSQMNTGELFFGEGSRLTVL.

In nucleotides, the CDR3 is TGCGCCAGCAGCTTGGATGTTAGCGGCAATGAGCAGTACTTC. Translating gives CASSLDVSGNEQYF. The chain uses TRBV5-1 and TRBJ2-5; D is possibly TRBD2 (6 bases). V lost 0 bases and J 11 bases, leaving 17 bases between the germline ends. The CDR3 spans 14 residues. Germline lookup yields CDR1 SGHRS and CDR2 YFSETQ. The complete variable domain, with remaining parts taken from reference TRBV5-1 and TRBJ2-5, reads KAGVTQTPRYLIKTRGQQVTLSCSPISGHRSVSWYQQTPGQGLQFLFEYFSETQRNKGNFPGRFSGRQFSNSRSEMNVSTLELGDSALYLCASSLDVSGNEQYFGPGTRLLVL.

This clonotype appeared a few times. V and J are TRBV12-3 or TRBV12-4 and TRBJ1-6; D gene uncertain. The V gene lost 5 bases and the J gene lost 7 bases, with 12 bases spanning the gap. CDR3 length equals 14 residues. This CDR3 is CASSHGMGNSPLHF. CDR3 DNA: TGTGCCAGCAGTCACGGTATGGGGAATTCACCCCTCCACTTT.

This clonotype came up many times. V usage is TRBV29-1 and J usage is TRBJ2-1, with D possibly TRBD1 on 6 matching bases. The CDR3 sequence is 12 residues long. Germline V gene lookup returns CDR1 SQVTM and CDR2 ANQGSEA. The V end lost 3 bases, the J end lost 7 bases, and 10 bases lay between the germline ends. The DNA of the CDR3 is TGCAGCGTTGACAAGACAGGTAATGAGCAGTTCTTC. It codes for CSVDKTGNEQFF.

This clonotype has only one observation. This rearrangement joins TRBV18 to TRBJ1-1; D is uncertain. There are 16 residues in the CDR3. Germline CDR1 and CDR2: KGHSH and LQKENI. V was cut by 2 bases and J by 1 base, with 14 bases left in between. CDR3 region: CASSPTGRNPNTEAFF. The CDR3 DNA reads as TGTGCCAGCTCACCAACGGGCCGGAACCCGAACACTGAAGCTTTCTTT.

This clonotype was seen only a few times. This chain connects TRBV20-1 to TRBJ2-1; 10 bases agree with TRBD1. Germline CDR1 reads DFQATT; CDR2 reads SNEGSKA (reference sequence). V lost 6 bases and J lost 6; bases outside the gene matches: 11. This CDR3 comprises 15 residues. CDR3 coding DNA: TGCAGTGCAGCGCTTCGGGACAGGGGCTTCAATGAGCAGTTCTTC. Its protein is CSAALRDRGFNEQFF.

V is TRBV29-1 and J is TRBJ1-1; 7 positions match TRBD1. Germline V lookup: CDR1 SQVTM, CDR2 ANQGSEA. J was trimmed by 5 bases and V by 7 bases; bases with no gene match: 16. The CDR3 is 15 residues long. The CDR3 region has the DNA TGCAGCGCCATAGGAGAGGGGGCTCTCTGGACTGAAGCTTTCTTT. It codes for CSAIGEGALWTEAFF.

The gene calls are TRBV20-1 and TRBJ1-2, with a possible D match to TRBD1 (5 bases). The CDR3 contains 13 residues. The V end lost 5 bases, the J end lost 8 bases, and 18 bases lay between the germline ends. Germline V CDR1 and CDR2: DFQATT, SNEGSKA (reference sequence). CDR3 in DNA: TGCAGTGCTGGGATCGGGACCCTATCGGGCTACACCTTC. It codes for CSAGIGTLSGYTF.

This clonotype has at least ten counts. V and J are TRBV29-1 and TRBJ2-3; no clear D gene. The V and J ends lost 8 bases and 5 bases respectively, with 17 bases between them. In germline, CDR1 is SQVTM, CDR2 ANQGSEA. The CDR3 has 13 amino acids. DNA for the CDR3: TGCAGCCTCGCCCCAACCAACAAAGATACGCAGTATTTT. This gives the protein CSLAPTNKDTQYF.

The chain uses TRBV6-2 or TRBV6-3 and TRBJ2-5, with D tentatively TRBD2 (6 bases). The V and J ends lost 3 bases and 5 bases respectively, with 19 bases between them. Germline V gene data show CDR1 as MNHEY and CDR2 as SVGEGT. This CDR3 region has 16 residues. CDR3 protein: CASSYPGGTLRETQYF. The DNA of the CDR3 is TGTGCCAGCAGTTATCCCGGGGGAACCCTCCGGGAGACCCAGTACTTC.

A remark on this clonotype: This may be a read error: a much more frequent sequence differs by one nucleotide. For the CDR3, the DNA is TGTGCCAGCGGCGGGACGGAAGGAGCAGATACGCAGTATTTT. This translates into CASGGTEGADTQYF. V gene TRBV7-8 combines with J gene TRBJ2-3; tentative D call: TRBD2 (6 bases). V was trimmed by 8 bases and J by 4 bases, leaving 16 bases between them. Germline assignment: CDR1 SGHVS and CDR2 FQNEAQ. The CDR3 length is 14 residues. Variable domain in full (rest from reference TRBV7-8 and TRBJ2-3): GAGVSQSPRYKVAKRGQDVALRCDPISGHVSLFWYQQALGQGPEFLTYFQNEAQLDKSGLPSDRFFAERPEGSVSTLKIQRTQQEDSAVYLCASGGTEGADTQYFGPGTRLTVL.

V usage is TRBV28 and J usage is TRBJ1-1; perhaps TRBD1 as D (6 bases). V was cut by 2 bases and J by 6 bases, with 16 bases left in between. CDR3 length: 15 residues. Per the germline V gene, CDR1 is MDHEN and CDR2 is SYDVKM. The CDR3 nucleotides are TGTGCCAGCAGTTTAAATTTGGGGGCGAAGGCTGAAGCTTTCTTT. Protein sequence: CASSLNLGAKAEAFF.

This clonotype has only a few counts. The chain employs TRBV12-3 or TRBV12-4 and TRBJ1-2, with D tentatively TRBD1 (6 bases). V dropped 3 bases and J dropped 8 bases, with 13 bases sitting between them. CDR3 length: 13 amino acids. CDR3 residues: CASSLRQGHGYTF. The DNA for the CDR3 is TGTGCCAGCAGTTTGAGGCAGGGGCACGGCTACACCTTC.

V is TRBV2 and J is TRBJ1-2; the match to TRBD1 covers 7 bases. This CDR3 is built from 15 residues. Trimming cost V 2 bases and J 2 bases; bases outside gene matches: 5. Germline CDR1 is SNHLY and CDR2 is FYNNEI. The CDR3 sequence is CASSEWDSSNYGYTF. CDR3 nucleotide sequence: TGTGCCAGCAGTGAATGGGACAGCTCAAACTATGGCTACACCTTC.

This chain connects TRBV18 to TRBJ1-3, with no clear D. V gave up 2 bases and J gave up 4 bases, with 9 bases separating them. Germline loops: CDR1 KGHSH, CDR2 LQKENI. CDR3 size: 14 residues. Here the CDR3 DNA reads TGTGCCAGCTCACCATTCTCGACAGGAAACACCATATATTTT. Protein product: CASSPFSTGNTIYF. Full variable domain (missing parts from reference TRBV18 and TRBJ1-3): NAGVMQNPRHLVRRRGQEARLRCSPMKGHSHVYWYRQLPEEGLKFMVYLQKENIIDESGMPKERFSAEFPKEGPSILRIQQVVRGDSAAYFCASSPFSTGNTIYFGEGSWLTVV.

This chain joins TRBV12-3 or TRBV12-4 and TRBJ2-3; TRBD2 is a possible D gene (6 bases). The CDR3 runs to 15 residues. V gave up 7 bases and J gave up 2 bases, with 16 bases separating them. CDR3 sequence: CASISGGANTDTQYF. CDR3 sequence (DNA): TGTGCCAGCATTAGTGGAGGGGCCAACACAGATACGCAGTATTTT.

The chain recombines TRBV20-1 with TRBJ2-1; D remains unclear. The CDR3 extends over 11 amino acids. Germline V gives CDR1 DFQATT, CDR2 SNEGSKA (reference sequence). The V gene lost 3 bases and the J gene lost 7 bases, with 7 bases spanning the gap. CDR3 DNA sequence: TGCAGTGCTAGGCGGTGGAATGAGCAGTTCTTC. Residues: CSARRWNEQFF.

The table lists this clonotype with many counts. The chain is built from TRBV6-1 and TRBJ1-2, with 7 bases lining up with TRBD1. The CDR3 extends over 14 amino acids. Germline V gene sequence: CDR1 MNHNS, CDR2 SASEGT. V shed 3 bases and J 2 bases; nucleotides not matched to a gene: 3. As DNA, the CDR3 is TGTGCCAGCAGTGATGCGACAGGGAACTATGGCTACACCTTC. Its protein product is CASSDATGNYGYTF.

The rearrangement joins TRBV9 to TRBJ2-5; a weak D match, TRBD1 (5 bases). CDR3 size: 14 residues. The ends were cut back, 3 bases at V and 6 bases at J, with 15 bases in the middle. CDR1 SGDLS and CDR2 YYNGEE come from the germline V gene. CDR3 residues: CASSAATGQKTQYF. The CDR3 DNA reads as TGTGCCAGCAGCGCGGCAACAGGTCAGAAGACCCAGTACTTC.

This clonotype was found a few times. CDR3 DNA sequence: TGCGCCAGCAGCCACGGTCCCGGGACAGGGAAAAATAACTATGGCTACACCTTC. Translation gives CASSHGPGTGKNNYGYTF. The rearrangement joins TRBV4-1 to TRBJ1-2, with 9 bases lining up with TRBD1. This CDR3 has 18 amino acids. Germline assignment: CDR1 MGHRA and CDR2 YSYEKL. J was trimmed by 1 base and V by 3 bases; bases with no gene match: 12.

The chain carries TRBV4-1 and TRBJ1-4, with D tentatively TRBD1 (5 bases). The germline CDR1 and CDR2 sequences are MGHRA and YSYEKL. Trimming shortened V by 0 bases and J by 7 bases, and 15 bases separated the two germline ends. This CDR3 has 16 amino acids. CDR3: CASSQELKYGGEKLFF. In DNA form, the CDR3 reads TGCGCCAGCAGCCAAGAGTTAAAGTATGGGGGTGAAAAACTGTTTTTT.

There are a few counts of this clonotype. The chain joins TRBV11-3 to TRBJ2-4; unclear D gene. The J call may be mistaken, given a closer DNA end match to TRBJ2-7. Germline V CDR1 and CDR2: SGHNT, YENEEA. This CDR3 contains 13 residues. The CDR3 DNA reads TGTGCCAGCAGCTTAGGCGGAGATTACGAGCAGTACTTC. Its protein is CASSLGGDYEQYF.